This TCR beta chain stems from a study of shared clonotypes between healthy human individuals. At the level of the study: Ranging from 18 to 49 in age, donors were a couple of women and a few men.

In germline, CDR1 is LGHNA, CDR2 YNFKEQ. The CDR3 contains 15 residues. J was trimmed by 6 bases and V by 4 bases; bases with no gene match: 8. Whole-study findings and limits: Sharing across four donors was seen in around 5.1% of naive CD4 clonotypes.

Donors had no recently reported acute infections or vaccinations and were HIV-negative. The split of CD4+ cells yielded CD45RA+ naive and CD45RA-negative memory subsets. As concerns this clone: Antigen unknown.

Sequenced by immunoSEQ multiplex PCR; TCRdb stores in-frame clones only, minus some. The data contain 2,500,000 or so clones, approximately 93% of them seen just once; the ten biggest clones take up around 0.4%. The receptor was isolated from a man aged 18 to 30 in good health. Some clones in this sample may be carry-over from other donors' samples. The sequenced sample was naive CD4+ T cells from PBMCs. As to subset: CD45RA+ positively selected. V gene TRBV4-2 combines with J gene TRBJ2-1, with 8 nucleotides matching TRBD2. CDR3 sequence reads: CASSPGRAGRNEQFF. As DNA, the CDR3 is TGTGCCAGCAGCCCCGGGAGGGCCGGCCGCAATGAGCAGTTCTTC.